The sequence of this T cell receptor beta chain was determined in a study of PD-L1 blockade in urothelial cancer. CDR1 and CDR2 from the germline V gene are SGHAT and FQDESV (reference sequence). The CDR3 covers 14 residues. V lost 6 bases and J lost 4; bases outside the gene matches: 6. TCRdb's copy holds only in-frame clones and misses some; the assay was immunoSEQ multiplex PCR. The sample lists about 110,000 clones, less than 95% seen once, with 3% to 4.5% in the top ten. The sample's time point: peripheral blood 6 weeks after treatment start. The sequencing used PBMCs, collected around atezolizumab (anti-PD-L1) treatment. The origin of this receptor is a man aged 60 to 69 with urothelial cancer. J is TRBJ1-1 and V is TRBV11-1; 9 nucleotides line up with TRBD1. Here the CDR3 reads CASRATGGGTEAFF. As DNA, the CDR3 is TGTGCCAGCAGGGCTACAGGGGGCGGCACTGAAGCTTTCTTT.